Presented here are 32 T cell receptor beta chains from one specimen sequenced in a study of cytomegalovirus exposure and HLA in healthy donors. PCR amplification relied on 60 Vbeta primers (plus 13 Jbeta primers). Data came from immunoSEQ multiplex PCR; TCRdb stores just in-frame clones and leaves some out. Here the sample table reports 75,000 to 85,000 clones. Material: PBMCs. These receptor sequences come from a middle-aged man in good health and CMV-seronegative.

The V gene is TRBV7-9, the J gene TRBJ1-5; possible D gene TRBD1, 5 bases. The V gene's germline CDR1 is SEHNR and CDR2 FQNEAQ (reference sequence). CDR3 size: 15 residues. Deletions cut 4 bases from V and 3 bases from J, with 13 bases between. The CDR3 loop is CASSSMTDYNQPQHF. The CDR3 nucleotides are TGTGCCAGCAGCTCAATGACAGATTACAATCAGCCCCAGCATTTT.

The chain uses TRBV7-9 and TRBJ2-3, with 10 positions matching TRBD1. Trimming removed 6 bases from V and 7 bases from J; junction bases left unmatched: 7. This CDR3 spans 14 amino acids. CDR1 is SEHNR, CDR2 FQNEAQ, per germline (reference sequence). The CDR3 is CASRETGGVYTQYF. The CDR3 bases are TGTGCCAGCAGGGAGACAGGGGGCGTATATACGCAGTATTTT. The full variable domain, completed using reference TRBV7-9 and TRBJ2-3, is DTGVSQNPRHKITKRGQNVTFRCDPISEHNRLYWYRQTLGQGPEFLTYFQNEAQLEKSRLLSDRFSAERPKGSFSTLEIQRTEQGDSAMYLCASRETGGVYTQYFGPGTRLTVL.

This rearrangement joins TRBV27 to TRBJ2-1; 7 bases line up with TRBD2. V shed 5 bases and J 4 bases; nucleotides not matched to a gene: 2. CDR3 length equals 13 residues. CDR1 is MNHEY, CDR2 SMNVEV, per germline (reference sequence). In nucleotides, the CDR3 is TGTGCCAGCAGTACCGGGGGGTACAATGAGCAGTTCTTC. Its protein is CASSTGGYNEQFF.

The rearrangement uses TRBV7-8 and TRBJ1-5, with D possibly being TRBD1 (5 bases). The CDR3 is 14 amino acids. Germline loops: CDR1 SGHVS, CDR2 FQNEAQ. The V end lost 5 bases, the J end lost 3 bases, and 11 bases lay between the germline ends. CDR3 amino acids: CASSQRGSNQPQHF. The CDR3 coding sequence is TGTGCCAGCAGCCAGCGGGGGTCCAATCAGCCCCAGCATTTT.

The J gene is TRBJ1-5, the V gene TRBV2; possibly TRBD1 for D (6 bases). V lost 5 bases, J lost 2 bases, and 10 bases lay in between. CDR1 SNHLY and CDR2 FYNNEI come from the germline V gene. CDR3 size: 14 residues. The CDR3 loop reads CASSSTGGNQPQHF. DNA for the CDR3: TGTGCCAGCAGTTCGACAGGCGGCAATCAGCCCCAGCATTTT. Complete variable domain (other parts from reference TRBV2 and TRBJ1-5): EPEVTQTPSHQVTQMGQEVILRCVPISNHLYFYWYRQILGQKVEFLVSFYNNEISEKSEIFDDQFSVERPDGSNFTLKIRSTKLEDSAMYFCASSSTGGNQPQHFGDGTRLSIL.

The genes are TRBV4-1 and TRBJ1-5; a weak D match, TRBD1 (5 bases). CDR3 length: 15 residues. Germline CDR1 is MGHRA and CDR2 is YSYEKL. V was clipped by 2 bases and J by 0 bases, with 8 bases between them. The CDR3 DNA follows: TGCGCCAGCAGCCAAACACAGGATAGCAATCAGCCCCAGCATTTT. This translates into CASSQTQDSNQPQHF.

This chain uses TRBV5-5 with TRBJ1-2; 7 nucleotides line up with TRBD1. CDR1 is SGHKS, CDR2 YYEKEE, per germline (reference sequence). There are 16 residues in the CDR3. The V gene end was trimmed by 0 bases and the J gene end by 6 bases; junction bases not matched to a gene: 11. This CDR3 is CASSLDTNRGKNGYTF. CDR3 bases: TGTGCCAGCAGCTTGGATACCAACAGGGGAAAGAATGGCTACACCTTC.

The genes are TRBV19 and TRBJ2-3, with a tentative D call TRBD1 (5 bases). The ends were cut back, 4 bases at V and 3 bases at J, with 17 bases in the middle. Germline V lookup: CDR1 LNHDA, CDR2 SQIVND (reference sequence). The CDR3 covers 16 residues. CDR3 nucleotides: TGTGCCAGTAGTAATCCCAGGGCCCCGCTAACAGATACGCAGTATTTT. Protein product: CASSNPRAPLTDTQYF.

The J gene is TRBJ1-1, the V gene TRBV9; no firm D call. Germline V gene sequence: CDR1 SGDLS, CDR2 YYNGEE. V was pared by 3 bases and J by 4 bases, with 7 bases between. This CDR3 is built from 12 residues. The CDR3, as DNA: TGTGCCAGCAGCGCAGAGGGCACTGAAGCTTTCTTT. This sequence encodes CASSAEGTEAFF.

The chain employs TRBV14 and TRBJ1-1; D uncertain. V was pared by 1 base and J by 0 bases, with 6 bases between. CDR1 SGHDN and CDR2 FVKESK come from the germline V gene. This CDR3 spans 14 amino acids. The CDR3 bases are TGTGCCAGCAGCCAAGCTTCCCTGAACACTGAAGCTTTCTTT. It is translated as CASSQASLNTEAFF. Based on the CDR3 plus reference TRBV14 and TRBJ1-1, the full variable domain is EAGVTQFPSHSVIEKGQTVTLRCDPISGHDNLYWYRRVMGKEIKFLLHFVKESKQDESGMPNNRFLAERTGGTYSTLKVQPAELEDSGVYFCASSQASLNTEAFFGQGTRLTVV.

The J gene is TRBJ2-7, the V gene TRBV28; D is uncertain. This CDR3 contains 13 residues. CDR1 MDHEN and CDR2 SYDVKM come from the germline V gene. Trimming cost V 6 bases and J 3 bases, with 12 bases left between them. CDR3 DNA sequence: TGTGCCAGCAGCATCAACGGGTTCTACGAGCAGTACTTC. Protein: CASSINGFYEQYF.

This chain connects TRBV5-1 to TRBJ2-2, with 7 bases matching TRBD1. CDR3 length: 16 amino acids. After removal of 3 bases from V and 0 bases from J, the junction contained 5 bases not matched to a gene. Germline V gene data show CDR1 as SGHRS and CDR2 as YFSETQ. CDR3 bases: TGCGCCAGCAGCTCAGGGACAGCATCGAACACCGGGGAGCTGTTTTTT. Translation: CASSSGTASNTGELFF.

The V and J genes are TRBV6-4 and TRBJ1-2, with unresolved D. This CDR3 has 15 residues. Germline V gene lookup returns CDR1 MRHNA and CDR2 SNTAGT. V was pared by 2 bases and J by 4 bases, with 14 bases between. The CDR3 DNA reads TGTGCCAGCAGTGACGGGCCAGGCCCGACCTATGGCTACACCTTC. Protein product: CASSDGPGPTYGYTF.

This chain joins TRBV28 and TRBJ1-5; D unresolved. V gave up 2 bases and J gave up 6 bases, with 8 bases separating them. Germline-derived CDR1 and CDR2 are MDHEN and SYDVKM. CDR3 length equals 13 residues. CDR3 sequence: CASSLVVSQPQHF. CDR3 DNA: TGTGCCAGCAGTTTAGTCGTTAGTCAGCCCCAGCATTTT. The full variable domain, its missing parts supplied by reference TRBV28 and TRBJ1-5, is DVKVTQSSRYLVKRTGEKVFLECVQDMDHENMFWYRQDPGLGLRLIYFSYDVKMKEKGDIPEGYSVSREKKERFSLILESASTNQTSMYLCASSLVVSQPQHFGDGTRLSIL.

The gene calls are TRBV7-3 and TRBJ2-3; TRBD2 aligns across 7 bases. CDR3 size: 16 residues. Germline V gives CDR1 SGHTA, CDR2 FQGTGA. After removal of 5 bases from V and 6 bases from J, the junction contained 14 bases not matched to a gene. CDR3 nucleotide sequence: TGTGCCAGCAGCCGCGGCAACAGCGGGGTAGGGGATACGCAGTATTTT. Translating gives CASSRGNSGVGDTQYF.

This rearrangement joins TRBV7-3 to TRBJ2-5, with D perhaps TRBD2 (7 bases). Germline V gives CDR1 SGHTA, CDR2 FQGTGA. Between the trimmed V and J ends, which lost 5 bases and 5 bases, there was a span of 15 bases. The CDR3 has 14 amino acids. The CDR3 nucleotides are TGTGCCAGCAGCAAAGGGGGGGGCCAGGAGACCCAGTACTTC. It encodes CASSKGGGQETQYF.

V and J are TRBV6-6 and TRBJ1-3; 8 bases are a match to TRBD1. The CDR3 length is 15 residues. Trimming at V came to 2 bases and at J to 2 bases, leaving 2 bases not matched to a gene. Germline lookup yields CDR1 MNHNY and CDR2 SVGAGI (reference sequence). The CDR3 loop is CASSYGQGPGNTIYF. The CDR3 DNA reads as TGTGCCAGCAGTTACGGACAGGGTCCTGGAAACACCATATATTTT.

This chain links TRBV10-3 with TRBJ1-2; TRBD1 might be the D (5 bases). V lost 5 bases and J 7 bases, leaving 8 bases between the germline ends. Germline CDR1 and CDR2: ENHRY and SYGVKD. The CDR3 runs to 11 residues. In DNA form, the CDR3 reads TGTGCCATCAGTTACGGGGGTGGCTACACCTTC. This sequence encodes CAISYGGGYTF.

The genes are TRBV5-1 and TRBJ1-5, with D unclear. In germline, CDR1 is SGHRS, CDR2 YFSETQ. The ends were cut back, 4 bases at V and 2 bases at J, with 13 bases in the middle. The CDR3 spans 15 residues. The chain's CDR3 is CASSMPGQGNQPQHF. The CDR3 nucleotides read TGCGCCAGCAGCATGCCAGGTCAGGGCAATCAGCCCCAGCATTTT.

The V gene is TRBV29-1, the J gene TRBJ2-7; TRBD1 matches at 7 bases. CDR1 SQVTM and CDR2 ANQGSEA come from the germline V gene. With V trimmed by 6 bases and J by 3 bases, 8 bases remained unmatched. The CDR3 runs to 13 residues. DNA of the CDR3: TGCAGCGTCCGGGACAGCTTGTACTACGAGCAGTACTTC. Amino acids: CSVRDSLYYEQYF.

The chain joins TRBV6-5 to TRBJ2-4, with D possibly matching TRBD2 (6 bases). Trimming stripped 2 bases from V and 9 bases from J, with 14 bases between. Per the germline V gene, CDR1 is MNHEY and CDR2 is SVGAGI. The CDR3 extends over 14 amino acids. The CDR3 is CASSYGSAEGIQYF. The DNA for the CDR3 is TGTGCCAGCAGTTACGGTTCGGCGGAGGGCATTCAGTACTTC.

The V and J genes are TRBV7-2 and TRBJ1-2; D uncertain. This CDR3 spans 13 amino acids. Germline CDR1 reads SGHTA; CDR2 reads FQGNSA. Trimming stripped 6 bases from V and 5 bases from J, with 13 bases between. The CDR3 here is CASRYSNGYGYTF. DNA of the CDR3: TGTGCCAGCAGGTATTCAAACGGTTATGGCTACACCTTC.

The rearrangement links TRBV7-3 to TRBJ2-1, with D maybe TRBD2 (5 bases). The V end lost 6 bases, the J end lost 5 bases, and 11 bases lay between the germline ends. Germline V lookup: CDR1 SGHTA, CDR2 FQGTGA. The CDR3 is 13 residues long. CDR3 loop: CASSRNSDNEQFF. The CDR3 DNA follows: TGTGCCAGCAGTCGGAATAGCGACAATGAGCAGTTCTTC.

V usage is TRBV4-1 and J usage is TRBJ2-7, with 7 positions matching TRBD2. With 1 base clipped from V and 2 bases from J, the junction kept 5 bases outside the gene matches. The CDR3 covers 15 residues. Germline V CDR1 and CDR2: MGHRA, YSYEKL. In DNA, the CDR3 is TGCGCCAGCAGCCAAGTCCGGGGGGAACCCTACGAGCAGTACTTC. This gives the protein CASSQVRGEPYEQYF.

V and J are TRBV5-4 and TRBJ2-7; no clear D gene. Germline V gene data show CDR1 as SGHNT and CDR2 as YYREEE (reference sequence). Deletions cut 1 base from V and 0 bases from J, with 5 bases between. CDR3 length equals 13 residues. For the CDR3, the DNA is TGTGCCAGCAGCTTGCTTAACTCCTACGAGCAGTACTTC. This codes for CASSLLNSYEQYF. Together with reference TRBV5-4 and TRBJ2-7, the CDR3 gives the full variable domain: ETGVTQSPTHLIKTRGQQVTLRCSSQSGHNTVSWYQQALGQGPQFIFQYYREEENGRGNFPPRFSGLQFPNYSSELNVNALELDDSALYLCASSLLNSYEQYFGPGTRLTVT.

The genes are TRBV5-1 and TRBJ1-1, with no clear D. The CDR3 is 13 residues long. V gave up 4 bases and J gave up 1 base, with 8 bases separating them. The V gene's germline CDR1 is SGHRS and CDR2 YFSETQ. The CDR3 protein is CASSDTENTEAFF. The CDR3 bases are TGCGCCAGCAGCGACACAGAGAACACTGAAGCTTTCTTT.

The rearrangement uses TRBV5-1 and TRBJ2-3; TRBD1 is a possible D gene (6 bases). The ends were cut back, 0 bases at V and 0 bases at J, with 8 bases in the middle. Germline V lookup: CDR1 SGHRS, CDR2 YFSETQ. This CDR3 has 15 amino acids. DNA for the CDR3: TGCGCCAGCAGCTTGGCAGGGGAGAGCACAGATACGCAGTATTTT. Its protein is CASSLAGESTDTQYF.

CDR3 bases: TGTGCCAGCAGCTTTGGGGGCATCTCTGGAAACACCATATATTTT. Amino acid sequence: CASSFGGISGNTIYF. The rearrangement links TRBV11-2 to TRBJ1-3, with D possibly matching TRBD1 (6 bases). V lost 3 bases and J 0 bases, leaving 9 bases between the germline ends. Germline loops: CDR1 SGHAT, CDR2 FQNNGV. The CDR3 sequence is 15 residues long. The full variable domain, its missing parts supplied by reference TRBV11-2 and TRBJ1-3, is EAGVAQSPRYKIIEKRQSVAFWCNPISGHATLYWYQQILGQGPKLLIQFQNNGVVDDSQLPKDRFSAERLKGVDSTLKIQPAKLEDSAVYLCASSFGGISGNTIYFGEGSWLTVV.

This chain links TRBV4-2 with TRBJ2-5, with 14 bases fitting TRBD2. The CDR3 spans 21 residues. V lost 1 base and J lost 0; bases outside the gene matches: 13. Germline CDR1 LGHNA, CDR2 YNFKEQ. CDR3 sequence: CASSQVQGTGLAGANQETQYF. DNA for the CDR3: TGTGCCAGCAGCCAAGTCCAGGGCACGGGACTAGCGGGGGCCAACCAAGAGACCCAGTACTTC.

The rearrangement links TRBV19 to TRBJ1-2, with 8 positions matching TRBD1. V lost 10 bases to trimming and J lost 1 base; unmatched junction nucleotides: 8. There are 14 residues in the CDR3. CDR1 and CDR2 (germline): LNHDA, SQIVND (reference sequence). For the CDR3, the DNA is TGTGCCACCTCTAGACAGGGGATTAACTATGGCTACACCTTC. This encodes CATSRQGINYGYTF.

The chain carries TRBV7-9 and TRBJ2-5; D may be TRBD1 (5 bases). The V gene lost 1 base and the J gene lost 5 bases, with 20 bases spanning the gap. The germline gives CDR1 SEHNR, CDR2 FQNEAQ (reference sequence). This CDR3 is built from 17 residues. The CDR3 region is CASSLVGSRQGLETQYF. The CDR3 region has the DNA TGTGCCAGCAGCTTAGTTGGATCGCGTCAGGGTTTGGAGACCCAGTACTTC.

The chain joins TRBV4-3 to TRBJ2-5, with a weak D call TRBD1 (5 bases). The germline V gene has CDR1 LGHNA and CDR2 YSLEER. CDR3 size: 15 residues. The V end was cut by 1 base, the J end by 3 bases, with 12 bases between. DNA of the CDR3: TGCGCCAGCAGCCAAGTGTCTCAGGGAAAAGAGACCCAGTACTTC. Its translation is CASSQVSQGKETQYF.